One sample yielded the 32 T cell receptor beta chains listed below, sequenced in a study of blood T cell repertoires in COVID-19. The assay was immunoSEQ multiplex PCR, and TCRdb's table has in-frame clones only and misses some. The table lists tens of thousands of clones, about nine tenths of them singletons, with about 27% in the top ten. Sequencing was done on a sample of peripheral blood. These receptor sequences come from a woman of 80 years or more with acute or convalescent COVID-19.

The V and J genes are TRBV3-1 (or the pseudogene TRBV3-2) and TRBJ1-1, with TRBD1 as a possible D gene (5 bases). The germline V gene has CDR1 LGHDT and CDR2 YNNKEL (reference sequence). The V end lost 2 bases, the J end lost 6 bases, and 13 bases lay between the germline ends. CDR3 length: 14 amino acids. The CDR3 DNA sequence: TGTGCCAGCAGCCAATATTCCAGGGCTGCTGAAGCTTTCTTT. Residues: CASSQYSRAAEAFF.

This clone was detected only once. The chain is built from TRBV2 and TRBJ2-2; TRBD2 agrees at 9 bases. The CDR3 is 15 amino acids. V gave up 10 bases and J gave up 5 bases; unmatched junction bases: 11. The germline gives CDR1 SNHLY, CDR2 FYNNEI. This CDR3 is CATAGGPGYTGELFF. CDR3 DNA sequence: TGTGCCACGGCGGGGGGGCCCGGTTATACCGGGGAGCTGTTTTTT.

The gene calls are TRBV6-6 and TRBJ1-2, with a tentative D call TRBD1 (6 bases). CDR1 and CDR2 from the germline V gene are MNHNY and SVGAGI (reference sequence). The CDR3 is made up of 14 amino acids. Trimming removed 6 bases at V and 3 bases at J, with 14 bases between. The CDR3 bases are TGTGCCAGCAGCAGGGGCGGATCTGACTATGGCTACACCTTC. This encodes CASSRGGSDYGYTF.

V is TRBV21-1 and J is TRBJ1-5; whether TRBD1, the table's D call, matches the DNA was not checked. TRBV21-1 is termed a pseudogene. CDR3 size: 16 residues. CDR3 protein: CASRPQGTYGNQPQHF. Written as DNA, the CDR3 is TGTGCCAGCCGCCCCCAGGGCACTTATGGCAATCAGCCCCAGCATTTT.

The chain uses TRBV15 and TRBJ2-5; the match to TRBD1 covers 8 bases. Germline CDR1 is LNHNV and CDR2 is YYDKDF (reference sequence). The CDR3 runs 15 residues. V lost 5 bases, J lost 6 bases, and 11 bases stayed unmatched. The chain's CDR3 is CATSGQGAQEKTQYF. CDR3 in DNA: TGTGCCACCAGCGGCCAGGGGGCGCAGGAGAAGACCCAGTACTTC.

The chain recombines TRBV5-1 with TRBJ2-5; 10 nucleotides align to TRBD1. The CDR3 consists of 16 residues. Germline V CDR1 and CDR2: SGHRS, YFSETQ. V lost 4 bases, J lost 1 base, and 7 bases stayed unmatched. CDR3 DNA sequence: TGCGCCAGCAGCGTGATGGGACAGGGGCTCCAAGAGACCCAGTACTTC. It specifies CASSVMGQGLQETQYF.

In its sample, this clone was seen once. The chain is built from TRBV18 and TRBJ2-3; no clear D. The V end lost 3 bases, the J end lost 6 bases, and 13 bases lay between the germline ends. This CDR3 is built from 14 residues. Germline lookup yields CDR1 KGHSH and CDR2 LQKENI. CDR3 in amino acids: CASSPSDSSDTQYF. The DNA for the CDR3 is TGTGCCAGCTCACCTTCTGACTCTTCTGATACGCAGTATTTT.

CDR3 sequence: CASSTGETNEKLFF. For the CDR3, the DNA is TGTGCCAGCAGCACAGGGGAGACTAATGAAAAACTGTTTTTT. The gene calls are TRBV6-6 and TRBJ1-4, with 7 bases that match TRBD1. Germline CDR1 is MNHNY and CDR2 is SVGAGI (reference sequence). CDR3 length equals 14 residues. The trim removed 6 bases at V and 2 bases at J, leaving 3 bases unmatched.

This rearrangement joins TRBV10-3 to TRBJ1-3; D might be TRBD1 (6 bases). Between the trimmed V and J ends, which lost 6 bases and 2 bases, there was a span of 17 bases. CDR3 length equals 16 residues. Germline lookup yields CDR1 ENHRY and CDR2 SYGVKD. The CDR3 protein is CAISPGGLFAGNTIYF. In DNA form, the CDR3 reads TGTGCCATCAGCCCCGGGGGGCTTTTCGCTGGAAACACCATATATTTT.

This clone turned up a few times. The V gene is TRBV3-1 (or the pseudogene TRBV3-2), the J gene TRBJ1-2; unclear D gene. The germline CDR1 and CDR2 sequences are LGHDT and YNNKEL (reference sequence). The ends were cut back, 4 bases at V and 8 bases at J, with 11 bases in the middle. The CDR3 is 12 residues long. The CDR3 DNA reads TGTGCCAGCAGCCGCTTAACAGACGGCTACACCTTC. This gives the protein CASSRLTDGYTF.

V and J are TRBV6-5 and TRBJ1-3; D is uncertain. Trimming removed 9 bases at V and 3 bases at J, with 12 bases between. The CDR3 is 13 amino acids. The germline CDR1 and CDR2 sequences are MNHEY and SVGAGI. The CDR3 DNA reads TGTGCCAGTGGACTCCCCGATGGAAACACCATATATTTT. Protein sequence: CASGLPDGNTIYF.

The chain uses TRBV7-9 and TRBJ2-3, with D hard to call. This CDR3 comprises 13 residues. V was cut by 6 bases and J by 1 base, with 8 bases left in between. Germline CDR1 reads SEHNR; CDR2 reads FQNEAQ (reference sequence). CDR3 nucleotide sequence: TGTGCCAGCAGACCTTTAGGCACAGATACGCAGTATTTT. It codes for CASRPLGTDTQYF. The variable domain in full, completed from reference TRBV7-9 and TRBJ2-3, reads DTGVSQNPRHKITKRGQNVTFRCDPISEHNRLYWYRQTLGQGPEFLTYFQNEAQLEKSRLLSDRFSAERPKGSFSTLEIQRTEQGDSAMYLCASRPLGTDTQYFGPGTRLTVL.

This clone was found a few times. The V call is TRBV19, the J call TRBJ1-1; TRBD1 matches 10 bases. CDR1 is LNHDA, CDR2 SQIVND, per germline (reference sequence). J was trimmed by 3 bases and V by 8 bases; bases with no gene match: 6. CDR3 length: 14 residues. The CDR3: CASGDRGQDTEAFF. The CDR3 DNA follows: TGTGCCAGTGGAGACAGGGGGCAAGACACTGAAGCTTTCTTT.

This sequence joins TRBV3-1 (or the pseudogene TRBV3-2) and TRBJ2-6, with a tentative D call TRBD1 (6 bases). The V and J ends lost 3 bases and 9 bases respectively, with 12 bases between them. This CDR3 is 14 amino acids long. Germline CDR1 LGHDT, CDR2 YNNKEL (reference sequence). As DNA, the CDR3 is TGTGCCAGCAGCCAGACCCCGACAGGCAACGTCCTGACTTTC. The encoded protein is CASSQTPTGNVLTF.

This chain connects TRBV6-5 to TRBJ2-5; weak D call: TRBD2 (5 bases). Germline lookup yields CDR1 MNHEY and CDR2 SVGAGI. V was trimmed by 2 bases and J by 4 bases, leaving 11 bases between them. The CDR3 runs 14 residues. This CDR3 reads CASSYERVGETQYF. The CDR3 DNA reads as TGTGCCAGCAGTTACGAGAGGGTAGGAGAGACCCAGTACTTC.

The V call is TRBV6-6, the J call TRBJ1-6; TRBD1 aligns across 7 bases. The germline V gene encodes CDR1 MNHNY and CDR2 SVGAGI (reference sequence). This CDR3 has 13 residues. V was clipped by 11 bases and J by 10 bases; unmatched bases: 11. The CDR3 sequence: CASMGQGDSPLHF. CDR3 in DNA: TGTGCCTCAATGGGGCAGGGGGACTCACCCCTCCACTTT.

V and J are TRBV3-1 (or the pseudogene TRBV3-2) and TRBJ2-1, with 7 bases identical to TRBD2. With 5 bases clipped from V and 7 bases from J, the junction kept 8 bases outside the gene matches. This CDR3 contains 14 residues. Germline CDR1 is LGHDT and CDR2 is YNNKEL (reference sequence). CDR3 amino acids: CASSTRTSGNEQFF. The DNA for the CDR3 is TGTGCCAGCAGCACCCGGACTAGTGGAAATGAGCAGTTCTTC.

The genes are TRBV19 and TRBJ2-1; the match to TRBD2 covers 10 bases. Germline V gene lookup returns CDR1 LNHDA and CDR2 SQIVND (reference sequence). The junction had 7 bases not matched to a gene; V was cut back by 4 bases and J by 10 bases. The CDR3 is made up of 14 amino acids. The CDR3 is CASSRSGGAREQFF. The CDR3 region has the DNA TGTGCCAGTAGTAGGAGCGGGGGGGCTAGGGAGCAGTTCTTC.

This clone occurred a few times. V and J are TRBV19 and TRBJ1-3; D is perhaps TRBD1 (5 bases). The CDR3 covers 14 residues. Germline-derived CDR1 and CDR2 are LNHDA and SQIVND (reference sequence). V gave up 7 bases and J gave up 2 bases, with 12 bases separating them. CDR3 sequence: CASIRAGTGNTIYF. In DNA form, the CDR3 reads TGTGCCAGTATCAGGGCAGGCACTGGAAACACCATATATTTT. The full variable domain, rest sourced from reference TRBV19 and TRBJ1-3, is DGGITQSPKYLFRKEGQNVTLSCEQNLNHDAMYWYRQDPGQGLRLIYYSQIVNDFQKGDIAEGYSVSREKKESFPLTVTSAQKNPTAFYLCASIRAGTGNTIYFGEGSWLTVV.

The chain is built from TRBV5-4 and TRBJ2-7, with a tentative D call TRBD2 (5 bases). Germline values: CDR1 SGHNT, CDR2 YYREEE (reference sequence). Trimming left V 4 bases short and J 7 bases short, with 24 bases between. The CDR3 totals 16 residues. DNA for the CDR3: TGTGCCAGCAGCGTAGGAGCAGCAAGTTTCCCGGGGGAGCAGTACGTC. It specifies CASSVGAASFPGEQYV.

In DNA, the CDR3 is TGTGCCAGCAGTTACACGGGAAGCCAAGAGACCCAGTACTTC. Protein sequence: CASSYTGSQETQYF. The V and J genes are TRBV6-6 and TRBJ2-5; D is perhaps TRBD2 (5 bases). CDR1 is MNHNY, CDR2 SVGAGI, per germline (reference sequence). Trimming stripped 2 bases from V and 1 base from J, with 8 bases between. This CDR3 has 14 amino acids.

The rearrangement uses TRBV11-3 and TRBJ2-2; 7 positions match TRBD1. Germline assignment: CDR1 SGHNT and CDR2 YENEEA. The CDR3 covers 16 residues. With 5 bases clipped from V and 7 bases from J, the junction kept 13 bases outside the gene matches. This chain's CDR3 is CASSPGTEGLGGELFF. The DNA for the CDR3 is TGTGCCAGCAGCCCTGGGACAGAGGGTTTGGGCGGGGAGCTGTTTTTT.

J is TRBJ2-5 and V is TRBV12-5, with TRBD1 matching over 11 bases. CDR3 length: 16 residues. The V gene end was trimmed by 1 base and the J gene end by 7 bases; junction bases not matched to a gene: 8. Germline CDR1 is LGHNT and CDR2 is FRNRAP. The CDR3 protein is CASGLAGQGAHSTQYF. The CDR3 region has the DNA TGTGCTAGTGGTTTGGCCGGACAGGGGGCGCATTCGACCCAGTACTTC.

As for this clone: The germline gene is not matched at one end of the junction; a read error may be the cause. The V gene is TRBV7-2, the J gene TRBJ2-2; possibly TRBD2 for D (6 bases). The CDR3 totals 14 residues. CDR1 and CDR2 (germline): SGHTA, FQGNSA. The CDR3 is CASSLGKSTGGLFF. The CDR3 DNA reads TGTGCCAGCAGCTTAGGGAAATCGACCGGGGGGCTGTTTTTT. The full variable domain, its missing parts supplied by reference TRBV7-2 and TRBJ2-2, is GAGVSQSPSNKVTEKGKDVELRCDPISGHTALYWYRQSLGQGLEFLIYFQGNSAPDKSGLPSDRFSAERTGGSVSTLTIQRTQQEDSAVYLCASSLGKSTGGLFFGEGSRLTVL.

The chain carries TRBV5-1 and TRBJ2-4; 8 nucleotides line up with TRBD2. Germline loops: CDR1 SGHRS, CDR2 YFSETQ. The length of the CDR3 is 14 residues. The trim removed 2 bases at V and 7 bases at J, leaving 5 bases unmatched. Here the CDR3 reads CASSFGGAGNIQYF. DNA for the CDR3: TGCGCCAGCAGCTTCGGGGGGGCCGGGAACATTCAGTACTTC. Full variable domain (rest looked up from reference TRBV5-1 and TRBJ2-4): KAGVTQTPRYLIKTRGQQVTLSCSPISGHRSVSWYQQTPGQGLQFLFEYFSETQRNKGNFPGRFSGRQFSNSRSEMNVSTLELGDSALYLCASSFGGAGNIQYFGAGTRLSVL.

The chain combines TRBV4-1 with TRBJ1-1; 7 bases map to TRBD1. The CDR3 is 13 residues long. With 2 bases clipped from V and 4 bases from J, the junction kept 1 base outside the gene matches. Germline V gene lookup returns CDR1 MGHRA and CDR2 YSYEKL. The CDR3 sequence is CASSQTGATEAFF. CDR3 nucleotides: TGCGCCAGCAGCCAAACAGGGGCCACTGAAGCTTTCTTT.

This chain links TRBV3-1 (or the pseudogene TRBV3-2) with TRBJ1-2; D ambiguous. Germline V CDR1 and CDR2: LGHDT, YNNKEL (reference sequence). CDR3 length: 14 amino acids. Trimming shortened V by 1 base and J by 5 bases, and 11 bases separated the two germline ends. CDR3 nucleotides: TGTGCCAGCAGCCAAGCCCCTGGGCCGTATGGCTACACCTTC. Residues: CASSQAPGPYGYTF.

The chain carries TRBV25-1 and TRBJ2-2, with D possibly matching TRBD1 (5 bases). Trimming stripped 2 bases from V and 2 bases from J, with 9 bases between. From germline, CDR1 is MGHDK and CDR2 SYGVNS. The CDR3 is 15 amino acids. The CDR3 nucleotides are TGTGCCAGCAGTGAACCCAGGGTAAACACCGGGGAGCTGTTTTTT. Amino acid sequence: CASSEPRVNTGELFF.

This chain connects TRBV19 to TRBJ1-1; possible D gene TRBD1, 6 bases. Trimming stripped 7 bases from V and 3 bases from J, with 15 bases between. The CDR3 extends over 14 amino acids. Germline lookup yields CDR1 LNHDA and CDR2 SQIVND (reference sequence). The DNA of the CDR3 is TGTGCCAGTACTCCCGGGACACCGGACACTGAAGCTTTCTTT. It specifies CASTPGTPDTEAFF. The variable domain in full, completed from reference TRBV19 and TRBJ1-1, reads DGGITQSPKYLFRKEGQNVTLSCEQNLNHDAMYWYRQDPGQGLRLIYYSQIVNDFQKGDIAEGYSVSREKKESFPLTVTSAQKNPTAFYLCASTPGTPDTEAFFGQGTRLTVV.

This rearrangement joins TRBV3-1 (or the pseudogene TRBV3-2) to TRBJ2-5; 8 bases map to TRBD1. CDR3 size: 14 residues. CDR1 and CDR2 (germline): LGHDT, YNNKEL (reference sequence). V lost 6 bases to trimming and J lost 5 bases; unmatched junction nucleotides: 8. The CDR3 is CASRPQGAGETQYF. The CDR3, as DNA: TGTGCCAGCAGGCCTCAGGGGGCCGGGGAGACCCAGTACTTC.

In its sample, this clone is medium-sized. This chain connects TRBV2 to TRBJ1-2, with D unresolved. CDR1 and CDR2 from the germline V gene are SNHLY and FYNNEI. This CDR3 has 14 residues. V lost 5 bases, J lost 6 bases, and 16 bases lay in between. The CDR3 spells CASSPLPGDHGYTF. DNA of the CDR3: TGTGCCAGCAGTCCACTTCCGGGAGATCATGGCTACACCTTC.

The chain links TRBV5-1 to TRBJ1-1, with a weak D call TRBD1 (5 bases). The V gene lost 4 bases and the J gene lost 1 base, with 11 bases spanning the gap. The CDR3 is 14 amino acids. The germline CDR1 and CDR2 sequences are SGHRS and YFSETQ. The CDR3 here is CASSANTGNTEAFF. As DNA, the CDR3 is TGCGCCAGCAGCGCCAATACAGGGAACACTGAAGCTTTCTTT.